This T cell receptor beta chain was identified during a study of glioma-infiltrating T cells. TCR alpha and beta CDR3 regions were amplified from RNA using iRepertoire nested multiplex PCR. MiXCR, applied by TCRdb to the multiplex PCR reads, yields one record per CDR3 protein. Of around 97,000 distinct CDR3 sequences listed, about 30% are singletons. In its sample, this clonotype was seen many times. Its antigen is still unknown. This CDR3 has 12 residues. The V end lost 8 bases, the J end lost 4 bases, and 8 bases lay between the germline ends. Germline V lookup: CDR1 SNHLY, CDR2 FYNNEI. The study, taken as a whole, reports: Non-neoplastic patients had below-expected tissue-blood divergence, while all gliomas exceeded expectation.

The rearrangement links TRBV2 to TRBJ2-2; D unresolved. Sequencing was carried out using glioma tissue, nonneoplastic brain tissue, or PBMCs (not recorded which). The receptor's source is a human donor with low-grade glioma or glioblastoma, undergoing nonglioma brain surgery, or in good health (not recorded which). CDR3: CASSGSTGELFF. For the CDR3, the DNA is TGTGCCAGCTCCGGTAGCACCGGGGAGCTGTTTTTT.